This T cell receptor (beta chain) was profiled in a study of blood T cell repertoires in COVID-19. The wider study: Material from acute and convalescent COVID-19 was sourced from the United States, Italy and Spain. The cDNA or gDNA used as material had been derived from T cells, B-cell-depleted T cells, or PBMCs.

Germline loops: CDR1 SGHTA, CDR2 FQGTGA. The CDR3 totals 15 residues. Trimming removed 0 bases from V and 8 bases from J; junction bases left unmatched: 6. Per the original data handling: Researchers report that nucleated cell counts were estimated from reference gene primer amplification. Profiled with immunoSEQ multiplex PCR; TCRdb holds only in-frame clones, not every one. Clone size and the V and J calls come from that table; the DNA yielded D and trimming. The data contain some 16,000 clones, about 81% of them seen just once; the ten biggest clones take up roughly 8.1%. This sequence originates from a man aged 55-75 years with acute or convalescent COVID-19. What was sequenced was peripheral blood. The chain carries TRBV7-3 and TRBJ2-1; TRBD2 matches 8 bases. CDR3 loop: CASSLTAGGRDEQFF. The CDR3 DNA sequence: TGTGCCAGCAGCTTAACCGCGGGGGGAAGAGATGAGCAGTTCTTC.